Below, 26 T cell receptor beta chains from the same sample are listed, as sequenced in a study of T-cell memory formation after mild COVID-19. Via MiXCR, TCRdb re-called the 5' RACE reads, giving one row per CDR3 protein. The table includes approximately 190,000 distinct CDR3 sequences, around 20% detected once. Sequencing was carried out using PBMCs or a T cell subset sorted from them (not recorded which). The source is an adult woman who had mild COVID-19 (a few samples of this study predate the infection). Cell type and time point are not known.

This clonotype was seen many times. This chain links TRBV12-3 or TRBV12-4 with TRBJ2-2; 7 bases align to TRBD2. This CDR3 has 15 residues. Trimming cost V 3 bases and J 4 bases; bases outside gene matches: 5. DNA of the CDR3: TGTGCCAGCAGTTTGGGGACTACAATCACCGGGGAGCTGTTTTTT. This translates into CASSLGTTITGELFF.

The J gene is TRBJ1-2, the V gene TRBV18; D might be TRBD1 (5 bases). CDR1 and CDR2 (germline): KGHSH, LQKENI. This CDR3 has 12 residues. The V and J ends lost 6 bases and 6 bases respectively, with 11 bases between them. This chain's CDR3 is CASSLGGDGYTF. The CDR3 bases are TGTGCCAGCTCCCTGGGAGGGGATGGCTACACCTTC.

This chain uses TRBV6-2 or TRBV6-3 with TRBJ2-6; TRBD1 agrees at 7 bases. The ends lost 5 bases at V and 0 bases at J; junction bases unmatched: 4. Germline lookup yields CDR1 MNHEY and CDR2 SVGEGT. The CDR3 length is 16 residues. CDR3 sequence: CASSGQEHSGANVLTF. The DNA for the CDR3 is TGTGCCAGCAGTGGACAGGAACACTCTGGGGCCAACGTCCTGACTTTC.

This clonotype has only one observation. The chain has TRBV20-1 and TRBJ2-6; D remains unclear. The CDR3 consists of 14 residues. Trimming left V 5 bases short and J 2 bases short, with 10 bases between. Germline CDR1 is DFQATT and CDR2 is SNEGSKA (reference sequence). CDR3 amino acids: CSAEGETGANVLTF. The CDR3 nucleotides are TGCAGTGCTGAAGGAGAAACTGGGGCCAACGTCCTGACTTTC.

The V call is TRBV2, the J call TRBJ2-3, with 7 bases fitting TRBD2. CDR3 length equals 14 residues. The trim removed 1 base at V and 6 bases at J, leaving 4 bases unmatched. Looked up from germline, CDR1 is SNHLY and CDR2 is FYNNEI. In DNA form, the CDR3 reads TGTGCCAGCAGTGAAGTGGGAGGGCGCGATACGCAGTATTTT. Translation: CASSEVGGRDTQYF.

Here the CDR3 DNA reads TGTGCCAGCTCACCATCCCCCGGGACTAGCTCCTACGAGCAGTACTTC. This sequence encodes CASSPSPGTSSYEQYF. This sequence joins TRBV18 and TRBJ2-7; TRBD2 matches 8 bases. Germline loops: CDR1 KGHSH, CDR2 LQKENI. CDR3 length: 16 amino acids. Losses at the gene ends were 2 bases for V and 0 bases for J; bases not matched to a gene: 6.

The rearrangement joins TRBV12-3 or TRBV12-4 to TRBJ1-6; 7 bases align to TRBD1. The CDR3 covers 14 residues. V was clipped by 5 bases and J by 6 bases; unmatched bases: 4. The DNA for the CDR3 is TGTGCCAGCAGTGAACAGGGGCGTAATTCACCCCTCCACTTT. It specifies CASSEQGRNSPLHF.

The V and J genes are TRBV7-8 and TRBJ1-1; TRBD1 matches at 8 bases. In germline, CDR1 is SGHVS, CDR2 FQNEAQ. The J segment lost 4 bases and the V segment lost 5 bases, leaving 12 bases of the junction unmatched. This CDR3 is built from 16 residues. DNA for the CDR3: TGTGCCAGCAGCACCGGCAGGGGGCGATTGGGCACTGAAGCTTTCTTT. Translation gives CASSTGRGRLGTEAFF. Looking up the rest from reference TRBV7-8 and TRBJ1-1 gives the full variable domain: GAGVSQSPRYKVAKRGQDVALRCDPISGHVSLFWYQQALGQGPEFLTYFQNEAQLDKSGLPSDRFFAERPEGSVSTLKIQRTQQEDSAVYLCASSTGRGRLGTEAFFGQGTRLTVV.

Only a few counts were recorded for this clonotype. The chain links TRBV12-3 or TRBV12-4 to TRBJ2-1, with TRBD2 identical over 13 bases. There are 15 residues in the CDR3. J gave up 8 bases and V 7 bases, and 8 bases lay outside the gene matches. The CDR3 loop is CASTQGLAGIHEQFF. CDR3 DNA: TGTGCCAGCACCCAGGGACTAGCGGGAATCCATGAGCAGTTCTTC.

This clonotype turned up a few times. This chain links TRBV11-3 with TRBJ2-5; 7 nucleotides align to TRBD1. Germline CDR1 is SGHNT and CDR2 is YENEEA. The CDR3 has 15 residues. V was pared by 2 bases and J by 5 bases, with 8 bases of the junction left unmatched. In nucleotides, the CDR3 is TGTGCCAGCAGCTTAAACAGGGGTATTCGGGAGACCCAGTACTTC. This translates into CASSLNRGIRETQYF. The variable domain in full, completed from reference TRBV11-3 and TRBJ2-5, reads EAGVVQSPRYKIIEKKQPVAFWCNPISGHNTLYWYLQNLGQGPELLIRYENEEAVDDSQLPKDRFSAERLKGVDSTLKIQPAELGDSAVYLCASSLNRGIRETQYFGPGTRLLVL.

This rearrangement joins TRBV5-1 to TRBJ2-7; D is unclear. Per the germline V gene, CDR1 is SGHRS and CDR2 is YFSETQ. The CDR3 sequence is 14 residues long. Trimming took off 2 bases at V and 10 bases at J, with 19 bases between the two ends. This CDR3 reads CASSLSGLERFQYF. The CDR3 DNA reads as TGCGCCAGCAGCTTATCGGGCCTCGAACGTTTTCAGTACTTC.

In DNA form, the CDR3 reads TGTGCCATCAGTGAGTCAGGAGGCCTGTATGGCTACACCTTC. Encoded protein: CAISESGGLYGYTF. The rearrangement joins TRBV10-3 to TRBJ1-2; D remains unclear. The CDR3 has 14 residues. The V end was cut by 0 bases, the J end by 5 bases, with 10 bases between. Germline lookup yields CDR1 ENHRY and CDR2 SYGVKD.

This clonotype was counted ten times or more. This rearrangement joins TRBV3-1 to TRBJ2-7; D is possibly TRBD2 (5 bases). The CDR3 length is 14 residues. Trimming took off 1 base at V and 5 bases at J, with 12 bases between the two ends. Germline assignment: CDR1 LGHDT and CDR2 YNNKEL (reference sequence). CDR3 sequence: CASSQGTVRDEQYF. In DNA, the CDR3 is TGTGCCAGCAGCCAAGGGACCGTGAGGGACGAGCAGTACTTC.

The rearrangement uses TRBV6-6 and TRBJ2-6; maybe TRBD1 (5 bases). CDR1 MNHNY and CDR2 SVGAGI come from the germline V gene (reference sequence). Between the trimmed V and J ends, which lost 6 bases and 0 bases, there was a span of 12 bases. CDR3 length equals 16 residues. The CDR3 DNA reads TGTGCCAGCAGATTTGCAGGGAACTCTGGGGCCAACGTCCTGACTTTC. Protein product: CASRFAGNSGANVLTF.

This clonotype was found many times. The V gene is TRBV20-1, the J gene TRBJ2-7; 12 nucleotides match TRBD1. This CDR3 is built from 14 residues. CDR1 DFQATT and CDR2 SNEGSKA come from the germline V gene (reference sequence). Losses at the gene ends were 3 bases for V and 4 bases for J; bases not matched to a gene: 4. CDR3 bases: TGCAGTGCTAGGGGGGGACAGGGGGCGTACGAGCAGTACTTC. Its translation: CSARGGQGAYEQYF.

The chain carries TRBV7-9 and TRBJ2-7, with 15 bases aligning to TRBD2. Germline assignment: CDR1 SEHNR and CDR2 FQNEAQ (reference sequence). J lost 2 bases, V lost 5 bases, and 7 bases had no gene match. The CDR3 length is 17 residues. CDR3: CASSTGLAGGMTYEQYF. The CDR3 region has the DNA TGTGCCAGCAGCACCGGACTAGCGGGAGGGATGACCTACGAGCAGTACTTC.

V gene TRBV29-1 combines with J gene TRBJ1-1; D unresolved. The CDR3 covers 13 residues. Germline loops: CDR1 SQVTM, CDR2 ANQGSEA. The V and J ends lost 3 bases and 0 bases respectively, with 8 bases between them. This CDR3 is CSVETVLNTEAFF. The DNA of the CDR3 is TGCAGCGTTGAGACGGTTTTGAACACTGAAGCTTTCTTT.

The DNA for the CDR3 is TGTGCCAGCAGTCGCACTACGGGGGGTGGCTATGGCTACACCTTC. Its protein is CASSRTTGGGYGYTF. V gene TRBV12-3 or TRBV12-4 combines with J gene TRBJ1-2; maybe TRBD1 (5 bases). Trimming left V 5 bases short and J 4 bases short, with 17 bases between. The CDR3 spans 15 residues.

The rearrangement links TRBV9 to TRBJ2-1; D not resolved. The CDR3 is 15 residues long. Germline V gene sequence: CDR1 SGDLS, CDR2 YYNGEE. V lost 0 bases, J lost 4 bases, and 11 bases lay in between. The CDR3: CASSVAGNLYNEQFF. The CDR3 DNA is TGTGCCAGCAGCGTAGCCGGTAACCTATACAATGAGCAGTTCTTC.

This clonotype was detected many times. The chain has TRBV3-1 and TRBJ2-7; 11 bases are a match to TRBD1. V shed 2 bases and J 6 bases; nucleotides not matched to a gene: 6. The germline gives CDR1 LGHDT, CDR2 YNNKEL (reference sequence). The CDR3 spans 15 residues. The CDR3, as DNA: TGTGCCAGCAGCCAACTCACCGGGACAGGGGGCGAGCAGTACTTC. Translating gives CASSQLTGTGGEQYF.

In this sample, this clonotype turned up a few times. J is TRBJ2-1 and V is TRBV7-2, with a weak D call TRBD2 (6 bases). Trimming cost V 5 bases and J 4 bases, with 18 bases left between them. This CDR3 is built from 16 residues. Germline lookup yields CDR1 SGHTA and CDR2 FQGNSA. The CDR3: CASSPWVLGGYNEQFF. Here the CDR3 DNA reads TGTGCCAGCAGCCCGTGGGTCCTGGGGGGTTACAATGAGCAGTTCTTC.

This clonotype has more than one count but fewer than ten. This chain connects TRBV6-5 to TRBJ2-7; TRBD1 agrees at 9 bases. J lost 4 bases, V lost 0 bases, and 16 bases had no gene match. The CDR3 runs 19 residues. Per germline, CDR1 MNHEY and CDR2 SVGAGI. The CDR3 nucleotides read TGTGCCAGCAGTTACTCTCGCGCCATAAGACAGGGGGGCCGGTACGAGCAGTACTTC. Translating gives CASSYSRAIRQGGRYEQYF.

This clonotype has more than one count but fewer than ten. The gene calls are TRBV18 and TRBJ1-5; 7 bases agree with TRBD1. Germline CDR1 and CDR2: KGHSH and LQKENI. With V trimmed by 6 bases and J by 6 bases, 11 bases remained unmatched. The CDR3 consists of 15 residues. This CDR3 is CASSPRTGGGQPQHF. For the CDR3, the DNA is TGTGCCAGCTCTCCTCGGACAGGCGGGGGTCAGCCCCAGCATTTT.

CDR3 region: CASSHTRGPADTQYF. In DNA form, the CDR3 reads TGCGCCAGCAGCCATACCCGGGGTCCGGCAGATACGCAGTATTTT. The genes are TRBV5-1 and TRBJ2-3, with D perhaps matching TRBD2 (5 bases). Deletions cut 4 bases from V and 4 bases from J, with 16 bases between. The CDR3 runs 15 residues. Germline loops: CDR1 SGHRS, CDR2 YFSETQ.

This chain uses TRBV7-9 with TRBJ2-1; 10 bases agree with TRBD2. After removal of 5 bases from V and 5 bases from J, the junction contained 6 bases not matched to a gene. Germline V gene lookup returns CDR1 SEHNR and CDR2 FQNEAQ (reference sequence). The CDR3 sequence is 15 residues long. DNA for the CDR3: TGTGCCAGCAGCCGGCTAGCGGGAGCGAACAATGAGCAGTTCTTC. Encoded protein: CASSRLAGANNEQFF.

This clonotype was seen a few times. The rearrangement links TRBV12-3 or TRBV12-4 to TRBJ2-7, with 8 bases identical to TRBD1. Trimming removed 5 bases from V and 2 bases from J; junction bases left unmatched: 8. CDR3 length: 15 residues. The CDR3 protein is CASSNPGGAAYEQYF. CDR3 in DNA: TGTGCCAGCAGTAACCCAGGGGGCGCAGCCTACGAGCAGTACTTC.